This entry lists 5 T cell receptor beta chains sequenced from one sample in a study of shared clonotypes between healthy human individuals. The assay was immunoSEQ multiplex PCR, and TCRdb's table has in-frame clones only and misses some. This sample has fewer than 600,000 clones, with roughly 77% found just once. The sample comprised PBMCs. The receptors come from a woman aged 40 to 49 in good health. Some clones in this sample may be carry-over from other donors' samples.

This chain joins TRBV18 and TRBJ1-4; D is undetermined. V was trimmed by 5 bases and J by 3 bases, leaving 16 bases between them. The germline V gene has CDR1 KGHSH and CDR2 LQKENI. The CDR3 extends over 16 amino acids. This CDR3 reads CASSSLPGSSNEKLFF. CDR3 nucleotide sequence: TGTGCCAGCTCATCCTTACCGGGATCCTCTAATGAAAAACTGTTTTTT. The whole variable domain, remainder taken from reference TRBV18 and TRBJ1-4, is NAGVMQNPRHLVRRRGQEARLRCSPMKGHSHVYWYRQLPEEGLKFMVYLQKENIIDESGMPKERFSAEFPKEGPSILRIQQVVRGDSAAYFCASSSLPGSSNEKLFFGSGTQLSVL.

The chain uses TRBV28 and TRBJ2-7; 10 nucleotides align to TRBD1. V was clipped by 6 bases and J by 2 bases; unmatched bases: 4. Germline V gene lookup returns CDR1 MDHEN and CDR2 SYDVKM. The CDR3 length is 14 residues. The CDR3 nucleotides read TGTGCCAGCAGGGGGACAGGGGTCACCTACGAGCAGTACTTC. Residues: CASRGTGVTYEQYF.

This clone was detected once. The chain employs TRBV11-3 and TRBJ2-3, with 7 nucleotides matching TRBD1. Germline V gene data show CDR1 as SGHNT and CDR2 as YENEEA. The CDR3 totals 13 residues. Losses at the gene ends were 4 bases for V and 6 bases for J; bases not matched to a gene: 4. The CDR3 DNA reads as TGTGCCAGCAGCTCCGACAGGGATGATACGCAGTATTTT. Translating it yields CASSSDRDDTQYF.

CDR3: CASSLRGNTEAFF. As DNA, the CDR3 is TGCGCCAGCAGCCTGAGGGGGAACACTGAAGCTTTCTTT. This sequence joins TRBV5-1 and TRBJ1-1; D possibly corresponds to TRBD1 (5 bases). V was cut by 4 bases and J by 1 base, with 8 bases left in between. CDR3 length: 13 residues. Germline V gene lookup returns CDR1 SGHRS and CDR2 YFSETQ. The full variable domain, rest sourced from reference TRBV5-1 and TRBJ1-1, is KAGVTQTPRYLIKTRGQQVTLSCSPISGHRSVSWYQQTPGQGLQFLFEYFSETQRNKGNFPGRFSGRQFSNSRSEMNVSTLELGDSALYLCASSLRGNTEAFFGQGTRLTVV.

The chain combines TRBV11-2 with TRBJ2-7; no reliable D call. Trimming took 1 base from V and 3 from J, leaving 10 bases between them. The CDR3 is 14 residues long. CDR1 and CDR2 from the germline V gene are SGHAT and FQNNGV. The CDR3 sequence is CASSLVPVIYEQYF. The CDR3 DNA sequence: TGTGCCAGCAGCTTAGTCCCGGTAATCTACGAGCAGTACTTC. The full variable domain, in which reference TRBV11-2 and TRBJ2-7 provide the parts outside the CDR3, is EAGVAQSPRYKIIEKRQSVAFWCNPISGHATLYWYQQILGQGPKLLIQFQNNGVVDDSQLPKDRFSAERLKGVDSTLKIQPAKLEDSAVYLCASSLVPVIYEQYFGPGTRLTVT.